This T cell receptor beta chain was identified during a study of blood T cell repertoires in COVID-19. With 3 bases clipped from V and 4 bases from J, the junction kept 8 bases outside the gene matches. CDR3 length: 16 amino acids. The germline CDR1 and CDR2 sequences are PRHDT and FYEKMQ (reference sequence). Original processing notes: Counts of nucleated cells, estimated from reference gene primer amplification, were obtained. Only in-frame clones appear in the TCRdb table, and some are missing; sequencing was by immunoSEQ multiplex PCR. The DNA gave D and trimming, while V, J and clone size come from that table. Of around 68,000 clones in the sample, approximately 79% were seen once.

This rearrangement joins TRBV13 to TRBJ2-7; 11 bases align to TRBD1. The sequence derives from a woman in her forties or fifties with acute or convalescent COVID-19. The sample consisted of peripheral blood. The CDR3 is CASSFLRTGGTYEQYF. In nucleotides, the CDR3 is TGTGCCAGCAGCTTCCTTCGGACAGGGGGCACATACGAGCAGTACTTC. Using reference TRBV13 and TRBJ2-7 for the parts outside the CDR3, the full variable domain is AAGVIQSPRHLIKEKRETATLKCYPIPRHDTVYWYQQGPGQDPQFLISFYEKMQSDKGSIPDRFSAQQFSDYHSELNMSSLELGDSALYFCASSFLRTGGTYEQYFGPGTRLTVT.